This T cell receptor (beta chain) is from a study of brain T cells in children with intractable seizures. Documented time point: blood from clinic visit 5 months post-surgery; TSC patient then seizure free. Surgery cases with the highest brain T cell transcript signatures were chosen for sequencing. At least one anti-epileptic drug was given before surgery. Overall study results and limits: Patients' HCMV serostatus was unknown; virus specificity rests on CDR3 similarity alone. Pre-surgery blood may have been undersampled, hiding some clones.

Points on this clone: The antigen is not known.

The V end lost 3 bases, the J end lost 2 bases, and 17 bases lay between the germline ends. Germline values: CDR1 SGHDN, CDR2 FVKESK. CDR3 size: 16 residues. Clones were read by immunoSEQ multiplex PCR, and TCRdb kept only the in-frame ones, dropping some. The table shows hundreds of thousands of clones, with 93% occurring only once. The rearrangement joins TRBV14 to TRBJ2-7; possible D gene TRBD2, 6 bases. Sequencing was performed on peripheral blood, taken 4 to 5 months after surgery. The sequence came from a boy in the first two years of life with tuberous sclerosis and intractable seizures. For the CDR3, the DNA is TGTGCCAGCAGCCACGAGACTAGTTATTTTCCCTACGAGCAGTACTTC. It codes for CASSHETSYFPYEQYF.